This T cell receptor (beta chain) was sequenced for a study of T-cell reconstitution after alpha-beta-depleted transplantation in children. Whole-study findings and limits: Some patients' high day-60 TCRbeta diversity was attributed to recipient cells surviving conditioning.

This clonotype was observed a few times. Its antigen is not identified. The germline V gene encodes CDR1 SGHTA and CDR2 FQGNSA. With 5 bases clipped from V and 2 bases from J, the junction kept 7 bases outside the gene matches. The CDR3 covers 15 residues. Unique molecular identifiers were incorporated into the prepared TCRbeta library. A single record per CDR3 protein comes from TCRdb applying MiXCR to the PCR reads. The data show 500,000 to 750,000 distinct CDR3 sequences, approximately 13% seen once. This receptor was identified in a male patient younger than 18 who had a stem cell transplant for acute myeloid leukemia, so the T cells may come from the graft donor. The sequencing used PBMCs, mostly from graft donor cells, collected 360 days after TCRalphabeta/CD19-depleted stem cell transplant. The chain couples TRBV7-2 to TRBJ2-3; 7 bases agree with TRBD1. CDR3 loop: CASSLQGRITDTQYF. Here the CDR3 DNA reads TGTGCCAGCAGCCTACAGGGGCGAATCACAGATACGCAGTATTTT.